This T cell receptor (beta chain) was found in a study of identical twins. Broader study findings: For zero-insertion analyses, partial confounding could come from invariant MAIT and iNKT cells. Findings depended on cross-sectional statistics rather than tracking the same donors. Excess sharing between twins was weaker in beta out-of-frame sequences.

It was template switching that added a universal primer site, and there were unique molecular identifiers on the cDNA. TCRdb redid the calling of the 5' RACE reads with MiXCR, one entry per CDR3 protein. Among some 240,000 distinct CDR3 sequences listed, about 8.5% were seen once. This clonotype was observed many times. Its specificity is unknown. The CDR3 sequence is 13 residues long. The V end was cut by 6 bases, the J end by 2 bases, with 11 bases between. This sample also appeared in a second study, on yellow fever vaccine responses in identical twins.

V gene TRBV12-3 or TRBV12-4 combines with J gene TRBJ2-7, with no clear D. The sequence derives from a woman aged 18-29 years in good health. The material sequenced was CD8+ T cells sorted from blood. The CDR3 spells CASSQARTYEQYF. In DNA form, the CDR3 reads TGTGCCAGCAGCCAAGCTCGGACCTACGAGCAGTACTTC.